Below, 5 T cell receptor beta chains from the same sample are listed, as sequenced in a study of CXCR3-negative and CXCR3-positive naive CD8 T cells. Each TRB cDNA library was prepared by 5' RACE (with UMI labels). One entry per CDR3 protein, without DNA, is what TCRdb gives after re-calling the 5' RACE reads. This sample carries about 120,000 distinct CDR3 sequences, with less than 0.3% going to the ten biggest clones. The sequenced sample consisted of naive CXCR3- CD8+ T cells from blood. Stated subset: CD45RO-CCR7+CD27+CD95- naive CD8+ T cells lacking CXCR3 (TNR3-). These TCRs come from a human donor in good health. Some clones in this sample may be carry-over from other donors' samples.

The rearrangement joins TRBV12-3 or TRBV12-4 to TRBJ2-1. The CDR3 length is 15 residues. This chain's CDR3 is CASSRLTSSYNEQFF.

The V gene is TRBV29-1, the J gene TRBJ2-7; TCRdb names TRBD1, which stays unverified in the absence of DNA. This CDR3 comprises 13 residues. Per germline, CDR1 SQVTM and CDR2 ANQGSEA. This chain's CDR3 is CSVAMGGSYEQYF.

This sequence joins TRBV29-1 and TRBJ1-2. The CDR3 covers 12 residues. The germline gives CDR1 SQVTM, CDR2 ANQGSEA. The CDR3 reads CSTVGADYGYTF.

The chain recombines TRBV13 with TRBJ2-7; absent DNA, TCRdb's TRBD2 call cannot be checked. This CDR3 has 14 residues. Germline lookup yields CDR1 PRHDT and CDR2 FYEKMQ (reference sequence). CDR3 sequence reads: CASSFPGLTYEQYF.

The rearrangement links TRBV20-1 to TRBJ1-3; TCRdb's D gene call, TRBD1, goes unchecked for lack of DNA. The CDR3 spans 15 residues. Germline CDR1 reads DFQATT; CDR2 reads SNEGSKA (reference sequence). The CDR3 sequence is CSAEEQGQRGNTIYF.